A single T cell receptor (beta chain) is shown here with its context. As yet, its antigen is unknown. The data stem from a study of shared clonotypes between healthy human individuals. Study-level points and caveats: Tissue TCR repertoires likely differ from these blood-only repertoires. Clonotype sharing across several donors was observed for around 4.8% of naive CD4 clonotypes.

Authors' processing steps: Filtering was not the same, since immunoSEQ gave junction-only sequences without quality scores. The repertoire was sequenced with immunoSEQ multiplex PCR; TCRdb's copy has only in-frame clones and lacks some. Clone size and V and J calls were adopted from that table, with D and trimming inferred from the DNA. This sample yields approximately 2,000,000 clones, of which 85% to 95% are seen a single time; 0.3% to 0.4% belongs to the top ten. Germline values: CDR1 SGHRS, CDR2 YFSETQ. V lost 3 bases to trimming and J lost 3 bases; unmatched junction nucleotides: 8. The CDR3 is 15 amino acids.

Material: naive CD4+ T cells from PBMCs. Regarding subset: CD45RA+ positively selected. This sequence was found in a man in his late teens or twenties in good health. Some clones in this sample may be carry-over from other donors' samples. This chain uses TRBV5-1 with TRBJ1-1; 7 nucleotides match TRBD1. This CDR3 is CASSSQGGRYTEAFF. The CDR3 DNA reads as TGCGCCAGCAGCTCTCAGGGGGGGAGATACACTGAAGCTTTCTTT.